This record concerns one T cell receptor beta chain sequence. Its target is unknown. Each TCR beta cDNA library carried unique molecular identifiers. TCRdb reprocessed the PCR reads with MiXCR, giving one entry per CDR3 protein. The sample contains 400,000 to 500,000 distinct CDR3 sequences, 30% to 40% of which appear only once. Trimming took 3 bases from V and 0 from J; bases not matched to a gene: 10. CDR1 DFQATT and CDR2 SNEGSKA come from the germline V gene (reference sequence). The CDR3 extends over 16 amino acids. This record comes from a study of post-analysis software for immune sequencing data. On the study more broadly: Relapsing-remitting, secondary progressive and progressive-relapsing courses of multiple sclerosis were included. Study-level results: Relative to controls, patients with multiple sclerosis showed significantly lower normalized Chao1 diversity. The study found TRBV5-6, TRBV5-1 and TRBV20-1 among five or six TRBV segments more frequent in patients than controls.

The TCR originated in a girl aged 2 to 10 with multiple sclerosis. The sample consisted of blood. The chain employs TRBV20-1 and TRBJ1-1, with 7 bases aligning to TRBD1. The CDR3 DNA follows: TGCAGTGCTAGGCCCAGAGGGACAGTAATGAACACTGAAGCTTTCTTT. Protein product: CSARPRGTVMNTEAFF.